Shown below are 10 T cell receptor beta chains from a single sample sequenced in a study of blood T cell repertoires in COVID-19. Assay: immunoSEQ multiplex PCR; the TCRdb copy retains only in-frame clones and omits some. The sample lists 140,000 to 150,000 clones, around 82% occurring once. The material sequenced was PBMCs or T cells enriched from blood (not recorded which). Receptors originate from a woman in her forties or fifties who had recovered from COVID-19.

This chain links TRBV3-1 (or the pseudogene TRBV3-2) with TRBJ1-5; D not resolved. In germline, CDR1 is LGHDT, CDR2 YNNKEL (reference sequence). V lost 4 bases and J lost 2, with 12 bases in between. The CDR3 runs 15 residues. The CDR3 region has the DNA TGTGCCAGCAGCCCGGGAGGCCGAGGCAATCAGCCCCAGCATTTT. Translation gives CASSPGGRGNQPQHF.

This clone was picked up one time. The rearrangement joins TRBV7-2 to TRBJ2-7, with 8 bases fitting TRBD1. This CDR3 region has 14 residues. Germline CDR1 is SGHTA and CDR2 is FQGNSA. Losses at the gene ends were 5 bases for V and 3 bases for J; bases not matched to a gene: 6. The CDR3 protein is CASSLGDRSYEQYF. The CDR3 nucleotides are TGTGCCAGCAGCCTTGGGGACAGGAGCTACGAGCAGTACTTC.

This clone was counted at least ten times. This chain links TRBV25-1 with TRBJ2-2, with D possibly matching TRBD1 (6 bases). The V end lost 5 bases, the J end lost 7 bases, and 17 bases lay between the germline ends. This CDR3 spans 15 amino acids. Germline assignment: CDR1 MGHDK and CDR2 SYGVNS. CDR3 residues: CASSRTDGPGGELFF. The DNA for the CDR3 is TGTGCCAGCAGTAGGACAGACGGGCCTGGCGGGGAGCTGTTTTTT.

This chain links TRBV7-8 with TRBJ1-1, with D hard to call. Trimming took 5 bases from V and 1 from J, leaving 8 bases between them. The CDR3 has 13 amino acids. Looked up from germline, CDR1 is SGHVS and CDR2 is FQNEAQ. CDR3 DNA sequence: TGTGCCAGCAGCCAAGACACGAACACTGAAGCTTTCTTT. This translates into CASSQDTNTEAFF.

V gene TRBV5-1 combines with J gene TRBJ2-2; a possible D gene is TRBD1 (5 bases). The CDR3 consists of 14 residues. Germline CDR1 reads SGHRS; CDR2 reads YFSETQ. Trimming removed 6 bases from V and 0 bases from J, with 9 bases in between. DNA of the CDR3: TGCGCCAGCAAGGACACCGCGAACACCGGGGAGCTGTTTTTT. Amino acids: CASKDTANTGELFF.

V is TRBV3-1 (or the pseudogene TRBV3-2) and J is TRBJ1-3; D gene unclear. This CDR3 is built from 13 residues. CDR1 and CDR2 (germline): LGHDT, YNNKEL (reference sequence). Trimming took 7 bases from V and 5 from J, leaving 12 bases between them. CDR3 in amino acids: CASTPSRRNTIYF. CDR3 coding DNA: TGTGCCAGCACCCCATCGCGGAGAAACACCATATATTTT.

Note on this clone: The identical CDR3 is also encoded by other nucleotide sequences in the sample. The CDR3 region is CASSMGRGGEKLFF. The CDR3 region has the DNA TGTGCCAGTAGTATGGGCCGGGGAGGTGAAAAACTGTTTTTT. The chain recombines TRBV19 with TRBJ1-4; D ambiguous. Germline V gene data show CDR1 as LNHDA and CDR2 as SQIVND (reference sequence). Trimming cost V 3 bases and J 7 bases, with 12 bases left between them. The CDR3 is made up of 14 amino acids.

For the CDR3, the DNA is TGCGCCAGCAGCCTTTCAACAGGGGGTCTGACTGAAGCTTTCTTT. It codes for CASSLSTGGLTEAFF. The V and J genes are TRBV5-1 and TRBJ1-1, with TRBD1 identical over 8 bases. V shed 4 bases, J shed 5 bases, and the junction held 10 bases outside the gene matches. The CDR3 has 15 amino acids. CDR1 SGHRS and CDR2 YFSETQ come from the germline V gene.

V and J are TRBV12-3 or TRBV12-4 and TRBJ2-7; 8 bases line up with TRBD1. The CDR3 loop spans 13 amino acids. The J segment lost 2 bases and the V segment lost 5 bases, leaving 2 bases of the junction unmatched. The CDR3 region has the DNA TGTGCCAGCAGTATACAGGGGGCCTACGAGCAGTACTTC. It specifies CASSIQGAYEQYF.

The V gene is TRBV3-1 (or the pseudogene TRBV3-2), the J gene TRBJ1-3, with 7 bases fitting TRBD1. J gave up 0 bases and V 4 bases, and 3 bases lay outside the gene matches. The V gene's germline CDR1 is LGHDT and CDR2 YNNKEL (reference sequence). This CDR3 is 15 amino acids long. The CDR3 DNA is TGTGCCAGCAGCCGCCGGGACAGCTCTGGAAACACCATATATTTT. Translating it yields CASSRRDSSGNTIYF.